This T cell receptor beta chain is drawn from a study of CD8 T cells in Susac syndrome. It was with random hexamers that about 0.45 to 1 ug RNA was reverse transcribed. An immunoSEQ multiplex PCR amplified TCR beta CDR3 over 54 Vbeta and 13 Jbeta. TCRdb reprocessed the immunoSEQ multiplex PCR reads with MiXCR, giving one entry per CDR3 protein. The repertoire holds over 80,000 distinct CDR3 sequences, approximately 93% seen once, with under 1% in the top ten. TCR beta sequencing was performed on blood CD8+ and CD4+ T cells. In Susac syndrome patients, recently defined diagnostic criteria for definite or probable disease were met. The sequenced sample consisted of CD8+ T cells from PBMCs. This clonotype was obtained from a human donor with Susac syndrome.

The chain's CDR3 is CASSLETGGPTDTQYF. The CDR3 DNA reads TGTGCCAGCAGCTTGGAGACGGGAGGGCCTACAGATACGCAGTATTTT. The rearrangement uses TRBV5-4 and TRBJ2-3, with TRBD2 matching 8 bases. Germline lookup yields CDR1 SGHNT and CDR2 YYREEE (reference sequence). The CDR3 contains 16 residues. V was clipped by 0 bases and J by 3 bases; unmatched bases: 6.